The 20 T cell receptor beta chains below all came from one sample that was sequenced in a study of control samples from healthy donors and cancer patients. Assay used: immunoSEQ multiplex PCR; TCRdb lists only in-frame clones, some missing. There are around 140,000 clones in the sample; over 85% occur only once, and around 7.6% lies in the top ten. Specimen: PBMCs. The source is a man in his fifties with head and neck cancer.

The V and J genes are TRBV7-2 and TRBJ1-5; no firm D call. CDR3 size: 17 residues. The V end was cut by 5 bases, the J end by 0 bases, with 17 bases between. The germline V gene has CDR1 SGHTA and CDR2 FQGNSA. CDR3 DNA: TGTGCCAGCAGCCCAGAGGTAGGGTTTTATAGCAATCAGCCCCAGCATTTT. It encodes CASSPEVGFYSNQPQHF.

In this sample, this clone turned up a few times. V and J are TRBV27 and TRBJ1-1, with unresolved D. With 6 bases removed from V and 3 bases from J, the gap between germline ends came to 14 bases. The germline V gene encodes CDR1 MNHEY and CDR2 SMNVEV (reference sequence). The CDR3 is made up of 14 amino acids. CDR3 bases: TGTGCCAGCAGGCCTGGACGCCCGGACACTGAAGCTTTCTTT. As protein: CASRPGRPDTEAFF.

The chain couples TRBV7-6 to TRBJ2-2, with a tentative D call TRBD2 (6 bases). Per the germline V gene, CDR1 is SGHVS and CDR2 is FNYEAQ. This CDR3 region has 18 residues. The germline V and J ends were trimmed by 5 bases and 2 bases, with 21 bases remaining between them. CDR3 loop: CASSPRPAREVNTGELFF. In DNA form, the CDR3 reads TGTGCCAGCAGCCCACGTCCAGCGAGGGAGGTTAACACCGGGGAGCTGTTTTTT.

This chain links TRBV19 with TRBJ1-2; 7 positions agree with TRBD1. V trimming: 2 bases; J trimming: 2 bases; junction bases outside the gene matches: 5. The germline gives CDR1 LNHDA, CDR2 SQIVND (reference sequence). This CDR3 contains 15 residues. The CDR3, as DNA: TGTGCCAGTAGTATACCGGGACAGCCGAACTATGGCTACACCTTC. Residues: CASSIPGQPNYGYTF.

The chain has TRBV10-3 and TRBJ2-6, with 7 positions matching TRBD1. V shed 4 bases and J 0 bases; nucleotides not matched to a gene: 6. Per germline, CDR1 ENHRY and CDR2 SYGVKD. CDR3 length: 17 amino acids. The CDR3 region is CAISGQGSYSGANVLTF. The CDR3 region has the DNA TGTGCCATCAGTGGACAGGGTAGTTACTCTGGGGCCAACGTCCTGACTTTC.

The J gene is TRBJ1-6, the V gene TRBV9; D is undetermined. This CDR3 is built from 14 residues. The V and J ends lost 9 bases and 8 bases respectively, with 18 bases between them. Germline CDR1 is SGDLS and CDR2 is YYNGEE. CDR3 sequence: CATPAGRGDSPLHF. For the CDR3, the DNA is TGTGCCACCCCCGCGGGTCGCGGGGATTCACCCCTCCACTTT.

The rearrangement links TRBV4-2 to TRBJ2-2; D is undetermined. Germline CDR1 is LGHNA and CDR2 is YNFKEQ. Between the trimmed V and J ends, which lost 0 bases and 2 bases, there was a span of 7 bases. The CDR3 has 15 residues. The CDR3 region has the DNA TGTGCCAGCAGCCAAGACCCCGATAACACCGGGGAGCTGTTTTTT. Translating gives CASSQDPDNTGELFF.

The CDR3 reads CASSNGRYEQYF. The CDR3 nucleotides read TGTGCCAGCAGTAATGGACGGTACGAGCAGTACTTC. The chain couples TRBV12-3 or TRBV12-4 to TRBJ2-7, with D uncertain. There are 12 residues in the CDR3. Trimming took off 5 bases at V and 4 bases at J, with 9 bases between the two ends.

This chain joins TRBV3-1 (or the pseudogene TRBV3-2) and TRBJ2-1, with D perhaps matching TRBD1 (6 bases). Per germline, CDR1 LGHDT and CDR2 YNNKEL (reference sequence). V lost 2 bases and J lost 5, with 13 bases in between. The CDR3 consists of 15 residues. The CDR3: CASSQLYRAHNEQFF. CDR3 DNA sequence: TGTGCCAGCAGCCAATTGTACAGGGCCCACAATGAGCAGTTCTTC.

This clone has just one count. The chain is built from TRBV20-1 and TRBJ1-2; the D gene is possibly TRBD1 (6 bases). V was clipped by 6 bases and J by 7 bases, with 12 bases between them. Germline V lookup: CDR1 DFQATT, CDR2 SNEGSKA (reference sequence). The CDR3 has 11 amino acids. The CDR3 DNA follows: TGCAGTGCCCCCGAGGGGGGTGGCTACACCTTC. Protein product: CSAPEGGGYTF.

The chain couples TRBV28 to TRBJ2-1; 15 positions match TRBD2. This CDR3 spans 16 amino acids. The junction had 8 bases not matched to a gene; V was cut back by 5 bases and J by 9 bases. Germline CDR1 MDHEN, CDR2 SYDVKM. The CDR3 protein is CASSPGTSGRRGEQFF. For the CDR3, the DNA is TGTGCCAGCAGTCCCGGGACTAGCGGGAGGCGGGGTGAGCAGTTCTTC.

In nucleotides, the CDR3 is TGTGCCAGCAGCCCGACCCTGGCCGAGAACAATGAGCAGTTCTTC. Amino acids: CASSPTLAENNEQFF. The rearrangement links TRBV14 to TRBJ2-1; D not resolved. Germline CDR1 reads SGHDN; CDR2 reads FVKESK. The CDR3 extends over 15 amino acids. Trimming shortened V by 4 bases and J by 5 bases, and 15 bases separated the two germline ends.

The rearrangement links TRBV9 to TRBJ2-4; possible D gene TRBD2, 6 bases. Trimming left V 4 bases short and J 3 bases short, with 20 bases between. Germline CDR1 SGDLS, CDR2 YYNGEE. CDR3 length: 17 amino acids. The CDR3 region is CASSFWGECVVKNIQYF. CDR3 in DNA: TGTGCCAGCAGCTTCTGGGGGGAGTGCGTTGTCAAAAACATTCAGTACTTC. The complete variable domain, with remaining parts taken from reference TRBV9 and TRBJ2-4, reads DSGVTQTPKHLITATGQRVTLRCSPRSGDLSVYWYQQSLDQGLQFLIQYYNGEERAKGNILERFSAQQFPDLHSELNLSSLELGDSALYFCASSFWGECVVKNIQYFGAGTRLSVL.

V usage is TRBV11-2 and J usage is TRBJ2-5; the D gene is possibly TRBD1 (6 bases). This CDR3 is built from 14 residues. V was trimmed by 5 bases and J by 2 bases, leaving 12 bases between them. Per germline, CDR1 SGHAT and CDR2 FQNNGV. This CDR3 reads CASSLRQEQETQYF. The DNA for the CDR3 is TGTGCCAGCAGCCTGAGACAGGAGCAAGAGACCCAGTACTTC.

This clone was counted a single time. This chain connects TRBV5-6 to TRBJ1-2, with D hard to call. The CDR3 runs 18 residues. V was shortened by 1 base and J by 3 bases, with 22 bases between the two germline ends. CDR1 and CDR2 from the germline V gene are SGHDT and YYEEEE. CDR3 in amino acids: CASSLRNQGLPGDYGYTF. CDR3 sequence (DNA): TGTGCCAGCAGCTTGAGAAACCAAGGGCTCCCTGGGGACTATGGCTACACCTTC.

The rearrangement links TRBV20-1 to TRBJ1-1; D is possibly TRBD1 (5 bases). This CDR3 is 12 amino acids long. Per germline, CDR1 DFQATT and CDR2 SNEGSKA (reference sequence). V was trimmed by 4 bases and J by 4 bases, leaving 10 bases between them. The CDR3 loop reads CSATDRPTEAFF. The CDR3 nucleotides read TGCAGTGCTACTGACAGACCCACTGAAGCTTTCTTT.

This sequence joins TRBV11-2 and TRBJ1-3; D gene unclear. Per the germline V gene, CDR1 is SGHAT and CDR2 is FQNNGV. The length of the CDR3 is 13 residues. V shed 1 base and J shed 4 bases, with 5 bases lying between them. As DNA, the CDR3 is TGTGCCAGCAGCTTAGTTGCGGGAAACACCATATATTTT. It translates to CASSLVAGNTIYF.

The chain employs TRBV29-1 and TRBJ2-7; D ambiguous. V gave up 4 bases and J gave up 6 bases, with 19 bases separating them. The germline gives CDR1 SQVTM, CDR2 ANQGSEA. CDR3 size: 14 residues. The DNA of the CDR3 is TGCAGCGTTGGATCATTAGGCTGGGGATCCGAGCAGTACTTC. It encodes CSVGSLGWGSEQYF.

The chain couples TRBV27 to TRBJ2-1, with 8 positions matching TRBD1. Germline CDR1 and CDR2: MNHEY and SMNVEV (reference sequence). There are 15 residues in the CDR3. J lost 4 bases, V lost 6 bases, and 8 bases had no gene match. The chain's CDR3 is CASSRPGQEYNEQFF. CDR3 in DNA: TGTGCCAGCAGCCGACCGGGACAGGAATACAATGAGCAGTTCTTC.

Comments on this clone: At the DNA level, this CDR3 is encoded by other sequences in the same sample as well. The CDR3, as DNA: TGTGCCAGCAGTGACTCGGGGCACCCCGAGGGCATATATTTT. Translated: CASSDSGHPEGIYF. This rearrangement joins TRBV28 to TRBJ1-3; D might be TRBD1 (5 bases). CDR1 is MDHEN, CDR2 SYDVKM, per germline. V lost 5 bases and J lost 12, with 20 bases in between. The CDR3 extends over 14 amino acids.